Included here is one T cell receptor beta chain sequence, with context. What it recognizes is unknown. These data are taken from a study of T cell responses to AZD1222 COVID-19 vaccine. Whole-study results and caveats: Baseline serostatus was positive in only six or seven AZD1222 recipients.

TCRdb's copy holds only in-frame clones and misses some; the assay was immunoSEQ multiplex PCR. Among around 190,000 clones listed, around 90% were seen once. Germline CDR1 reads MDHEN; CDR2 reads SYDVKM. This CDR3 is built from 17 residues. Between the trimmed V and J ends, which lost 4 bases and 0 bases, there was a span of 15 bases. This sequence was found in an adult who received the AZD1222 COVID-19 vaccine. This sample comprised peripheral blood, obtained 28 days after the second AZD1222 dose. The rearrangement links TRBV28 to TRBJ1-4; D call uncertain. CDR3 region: CASSSPTGVATNEKLFF. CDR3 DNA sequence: TGTGCCAGCAGTTCCCCCACGGGCGTTGCAACTAATGAAAAACTGTTTTTT.